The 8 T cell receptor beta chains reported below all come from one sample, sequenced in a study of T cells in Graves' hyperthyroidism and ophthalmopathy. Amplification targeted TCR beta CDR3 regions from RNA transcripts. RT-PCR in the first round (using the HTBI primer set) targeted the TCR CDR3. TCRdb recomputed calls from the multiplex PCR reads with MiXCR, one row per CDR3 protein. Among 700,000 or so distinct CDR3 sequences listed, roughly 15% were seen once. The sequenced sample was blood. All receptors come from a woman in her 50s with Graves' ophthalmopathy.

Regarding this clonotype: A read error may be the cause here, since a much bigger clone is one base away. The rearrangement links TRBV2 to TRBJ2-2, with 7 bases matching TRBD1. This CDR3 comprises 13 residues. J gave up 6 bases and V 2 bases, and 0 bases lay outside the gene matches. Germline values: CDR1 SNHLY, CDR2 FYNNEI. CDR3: CASSEQGAGELFF. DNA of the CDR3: TGTGCCAGCAGTGAACAGGGGGCCGGGGAGCTGTTTTTT.

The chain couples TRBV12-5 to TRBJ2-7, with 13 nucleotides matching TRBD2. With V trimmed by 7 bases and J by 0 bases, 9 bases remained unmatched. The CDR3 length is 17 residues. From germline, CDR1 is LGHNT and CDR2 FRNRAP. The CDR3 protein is CASASGTSGKSSYEQYF. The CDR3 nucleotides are TGTGCTAGTGCCTCAGGGACTAGCGGGAAGAGCTCCTACGAGCAGTACTTC.

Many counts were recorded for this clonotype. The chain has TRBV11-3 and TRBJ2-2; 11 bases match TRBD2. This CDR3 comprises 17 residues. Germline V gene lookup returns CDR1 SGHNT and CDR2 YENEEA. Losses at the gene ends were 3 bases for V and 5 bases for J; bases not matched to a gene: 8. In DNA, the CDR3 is TGTGCCAGCAGCTTGGGACTAGCGGCGGATTCGACCGGGGAGCTGTTTTTT. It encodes CASSLGLAADSTGELFF.

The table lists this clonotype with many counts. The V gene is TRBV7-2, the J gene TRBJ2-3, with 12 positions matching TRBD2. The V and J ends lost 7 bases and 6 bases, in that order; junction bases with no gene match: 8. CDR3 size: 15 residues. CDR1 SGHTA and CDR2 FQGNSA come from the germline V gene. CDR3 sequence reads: CASTPPSGRADTQYF. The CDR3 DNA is TGTGCCAGCACCCCCCCTAGCGGGAGGGCCGATACGCAGTATTTT.

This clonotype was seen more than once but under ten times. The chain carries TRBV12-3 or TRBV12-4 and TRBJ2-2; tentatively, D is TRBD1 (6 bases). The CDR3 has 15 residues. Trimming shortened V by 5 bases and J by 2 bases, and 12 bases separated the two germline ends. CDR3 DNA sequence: TGTGCCAGCAGTCCCGGGACACTCAACACCGGGGAGCTGTTTTTT. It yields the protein CASSPGTLNTGELFF.

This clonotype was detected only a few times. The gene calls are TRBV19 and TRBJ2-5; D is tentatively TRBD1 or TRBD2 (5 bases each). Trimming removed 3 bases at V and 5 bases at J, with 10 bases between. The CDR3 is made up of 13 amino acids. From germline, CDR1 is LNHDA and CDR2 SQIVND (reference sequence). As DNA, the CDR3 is TGTGCCAGTAGTATTGCAGGGACGGAGACCCAGTACTTC. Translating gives CASSIAGTETQYF. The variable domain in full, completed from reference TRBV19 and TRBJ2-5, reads DGGITQSPKYLFRKEGQNVTLSCEQNLNHDAMYWYRQDPGQGLRLIYYSQIVNDFQKGDIAEGYSVSREKKESFPLTVTSAQKNPTAFYLCASSIAGTETQYFGPGTRLLVL.

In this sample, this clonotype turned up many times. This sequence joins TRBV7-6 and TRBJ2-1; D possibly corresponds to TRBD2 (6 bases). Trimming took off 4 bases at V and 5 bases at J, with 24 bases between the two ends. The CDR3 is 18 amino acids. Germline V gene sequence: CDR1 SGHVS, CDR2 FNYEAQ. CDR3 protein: CASSSARGLSVLDNEQFF. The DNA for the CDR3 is TGTGCCAGCAGCTCAGCAAGGGGACTCTCCGTTTTGGACAATGAGCAGTTCTTC.

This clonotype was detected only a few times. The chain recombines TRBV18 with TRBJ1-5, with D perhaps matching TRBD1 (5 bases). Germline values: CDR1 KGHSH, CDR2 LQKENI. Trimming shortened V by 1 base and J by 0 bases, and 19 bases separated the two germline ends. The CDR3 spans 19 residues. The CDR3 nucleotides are TGTGCCAGCTCACCACAAGCCGGGGCAGGAATCCTTAGCAATCAGCCCCAGCATTTT. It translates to CASSPQAGAGILSNQPQHF. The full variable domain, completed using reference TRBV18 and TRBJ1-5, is NAGVMQNPRHLVRRRGQEARLRCSPMKGHSHVYWYRQLPEEGLKFMVYLQKENIIDESGMPKERFSAEFPKEGPSILRIQQVVRGDSAAYFCASSPQAGAGILSNQPQHFGDGTRLSIL.